This T cell receptor beta chain was identified in a study of cytomegalovirus exposure and HLA in healthy donors. In the PCR, 60 Vbeta and 13 Jbeta primers were used. TCRdb's table, derived via immunoSEQ multiplex PCR, lists solely in-frame clones and lacks some. The sample yields under 110,000 clones, about 64% seen once. This CDR3 contains 15 residues. The V gene's germline CDR1 is MNHNY and CDR2 SVGAGI (reference sequence). After removal of 7 bases from V and 6 bases from J, the junction contained 9 bases not matched to a gene. Broader study findings: The majority of CMV-associated TCR beta chains were reported as apparently HLA-restricted in a later analysis.

This clone was counted only a few times. Its target is unknown. Healthy individuals who donated bone marrow served as the donors. This TCR was recovered from a female donor in good health and CMV-seronegative. The V call is TRBV6-6, the J call TRBJ2-1; 10 bases are shared with TRBD2. Material: PBMCs. In nucleotides, the CDR3 is TGTGCCAGCAAGGGGAGCGGGAGGGCCACCAATGAGCAGTTCTTC. Its translation: CASKGSGRATNEQFF.